This T cell receptor (beta chain) was profiled in a study of blood T cell repertoires in COVID-19. Sequencing was performed with immunoSEQ multiplex PCR; in TCRdb, only in-frame clones are kept and a portion is missing. The sample gives fewer than 350,000 clones, 90% of which show up once; less than 2% is in the top ten. J lost 10 bases, V lost 4 bases, and 7 bases had no gene match. Germline CDR1 and CDR2: SGHDN and FVKESK. The CDR3 length is 14 residues. Sequencing was carried out using PBMCs or T cells enriched from blood (not recorded which). The V call is TRBV14, the J call TRBJ2-1, with 10 positions matching TRBD2. This TCR came from a young woman with acute COVID-19. CDR3 coding DNA: TGTGCCAGCAGCCGGCTAGCGGGGGCTGTGGAGCAGTTCTTC. As protein: CASSRLAGAVEQFF.